Sequencing of this T cell receptor beta chain was carried out in a study of shared clonotypes between healthy human individuals. Study-level points and caveats: In a handful of donors, around 5.5% of naive CD4 clonotypes appeared in common.

TCRdb's copy holds only in-frame clones and misses some; the assay was immunoSEQ multiplex PCR. The sample yields approximately 2.5 million clones, over 85% seen once. Germline lookup yields CDR1 MNHNS and CDR2 SASEGT. There are 15 residues in the CDR3. Deletions cut 5 bases from V and 6 bases from J, with 19 bases between. In regard to this clone: Its specificity is not known.

The investigators split CD4+ cells into a CD45RA+ naive subset and a CD45RA-negative memory subset. The V call is TRBV6-1, the J call TRBJ2-5; D is perhaps TRBD1 (6 bases). The clonotype was recovered from a man aged 18 to 29 in good health. Sequencing was performed on naive CD4+ T cells sorted from blood. As for subset: CD45RA+ positively selected. The DNA for the CDR3 is TGTGCCAGCAGTCCAAAGGGGGAGCTTACAAAGACCCAGTACTTC. It specifies CASSPKGELTKTQYF.